This record looks at one TCR beta chain sequence and its context. Membership in each cohort depended on participant-reported clinical history. This sample is part of a study of blood T cell repertoires in COVID-19. The wider study: The study drew acute and convalescent COVID-19 samples from the United States, Italy and Spain.

Original processing methods: Amplifying reference gene primers gave estimates of nucleated cell counts. The protocol was immunoSEQ multiplex PCR, while the TCRdb copy is restricted to in-frame clones and leaves out a portion. D and trimming come from the DNA, and the V and J calls and clone size come from that table. The profile shows about 220,000 clones, 80% to 90% of them singletons. This CDR3 region has 16 residues. Germline V gene lookup returns CDR1 SEHNR and CDR2 FQNEAQ (reference sequence). The V gene end was trimmed by 4 bases and the J gene end by 3 bases; junction bases not matched to a gene: 7.

The J gene is TRBJ1-3, the V gene TRBV7-9, with TRBD1 matching 9 bases. The sample comprised PBMCs or T cells enriched from blood (not recorded which). The TCR originated in a woman in her forties or fifties with acute COVID-19. The CDR3 DNA reads TGTGCCAGCAGCTCGAGGACAGGGGTAGTTGGAAACACCATATATTTT. Translating it yields CASSSRTGVVGNTIYF.